This T cell receptor beta chain was obtained from a study of OX40 agonist ivuxolimab in advanced cancers. For the wider study: Ivuxolimab was an agonistic, fully human IgG2 monoclonal antibody directed against OX40 (CD134), a costimulatory receptor. Patients were allowed to have had prior anti-PD-1, anti-PD-L1 or anti-CTLA-4 therapy, and 30% to 40% of the dose-escalation patients had been treated with checkpoint inhibitors. Intravenous ivuxolimab was administered to patients every 2 weeks at six dose levels: 0.01, 0.1, 0.3, 1.5, 3 and 10 mg/kg. The paper reports the monotherapy dose-escalation portion (N of about 51 patients) of the phase I ivuxolimab trial. Partial responses occurred in three dose-escalation patients: two with cutaneous melanoma and one with hepatocellular carcinoma. The point of sequencing TCRbeta in the periphery was to test whether ivuxolimab changed TCR sequence diversity and drove clonal T-cell expansion. Of the 50 to 55 patients in dose escalation, some 20 had hepatocellular carcinoma, roughly 15 had melanoma, 9 had renal cell carcinoma and 9 had head and neck cancer. In the dose-escalation cohort, 82.7% of patients were male, and the mean age was around 60 years, with a range of about 23 to 90. Study-wide findings and limitations: Clonal expansion of both CD4+ and CD8+ blood T cells was observed from baseline to week 6 at doses 0.1 to 3.0 mg/kg. After ivuxolimab, expanded clones were on average more numerous among CD8+ T cells than among CD4+ T cells. Low levels of normalized T-cell clonal expansion were also shown by some nonresponding patients. The antigen specificity of the peripheral T cells that underwent clonal expansion was not determined. Partial responders in the 0.1-3.0 mg/kg groups had among the lowest normalized peripheral clonal expansion, especially among CD8+ T cells.

There are 14 amino acids in the CDR3, from cysteine to phenylalanine inclusive. The DNA shown is the 42-base CDR3, in frame from base 1. Compared with germline, V lacks 6 bases and J lacks 7 bases; bases without a gene match: 9. Per the germline V gene (reference sequence), LNHDA is the CDR1 and SQIVND is the CDR2. Worth noting for this clone: It has no known antigen specificity. No quality values exist for individual bases; no much larger clone is one base distant.

Patients with autoimmune disease history or receiving systemic immunosuppression were excluded from the trial. Peripheral blood for TCR sequencing was drawn from every dose cohort at baseline, at cycle 4 day 1 and at cycle 7 day 1. The samples were taken from a phase I, first-in-human, multicenter, open-label dose-escalation trial of ivuxolimab. The trial enrolled adults with locally advanced or metastatic head and neck squamous cell, hepatocellular, melanoma or renal cell carcinoma. Before TCR sequencing, CD4+ T cells and CD8+ T cells were sorted from peripheral blood as separate populations. To sequence the TCRbeta CDR3 region, genomic DNA was isolated from the sorted cells. The immunoSEQ Assay was used for sequencing of TCRbeta CDR3 regions. TCRdb holds this immuneACCESS table with in-frame rearrangements only. Some clones are missing; in checked studies, unresolved V genes explain under half, and the rest has no known cause. This sample holds some 60,000 clones; under 95% were observed only once. The top ten clonotypes cover around 15% of the sample.

This receptor was identified in an adult with an advanced solid tumor such as melanoma, head and neck, liver or kidney cancer. The material sequenced was CD4+ or CD8+ T cells sorted from blood, taken in a trial of the OX40 agonist ivuxolimab. This chain joins TRBV19 to TRBJ2-1, with 7 middle bases fitting TRBD2. The CDR3 protein is CASSRREYLNEQFF. The DNA is as follows: TGTGCCAGTAGCCGGCGGGAGTACTTAAATGAGCAGTTCTTC.